What follows are 11 T cell receptor beta chains derived from one specimen sequenced in a study of blood T cell repertoires in COVID-19. The assay was immunoSEQ multiplex PCR, and TCRdb's table has in-frame clones only and misses some. The sample consists of more than 100,000 clones, approximately 81% of them appearing once. Sequenced material: peripheral blood. The source is a woman in her thirties who had recovered from COVID-19.

The chain employs TRBV7-3 and TRBJ1-2, with a tentative D call TRBD1 (6 bases). Germline V gene data show CDR1 as SGHTA and CDR2 as FQGTGA. Trimming pared 2 bases from V and 6 bases from J, leaving 10 bases between. The CDR3 length is 13 residues. In DNA, the CDR3 is TGTGCCAGCAGCTTATCAGGGGTCGATGGCTACACCTTC. Encoded protein: CASSLSGVDGYTF.

This chain links TRBV27 with TRBJ1-5, with TRBD1 matching 12 bases. The CDR3 spans 16 residues. J was trimmed by 7 bases and V by 1 base; bases with no gene match: 5. Germline CDR1 reads MNHEY; CDR2 reads SMNVEV (reference sequence). CDR3 nucleotide sequence: TGTGCCAGCAGTTTATGGGGACAGGGGGCCGGACAGCCCCAGCATTTT. It encodes CASSLWGQGAGQPQHF.

The chain employs TRBV19 and TRBJ1-6, with a weak D call TRBD1 (5 bases). CDR1 LNHDA and CDR2 SQIVND come from the germline V gene (reference sequence). The germline V and J ends were trimmed by 3 bases and 5 bases, with 11 bases remaining between them. This CDR3 has 15 residues. CDR3 DNA sequence: TGTGCCAGTAGTATGCAAGGGACTAATAATTCACCCCTCCACTTT. This encodes CASSMQGTNNSPLHF.

This chain joins TRBV28 and TRBJ2-3, with D unclear. V lost 8 bases to trimming and J lost 0 bases, with 9 bases between them. Germline V gene data show CDR1 as MDHEN and CDR2 as SYDVKM. The CDR3 spans 13 residues. The chain's CDR3 is CASWQRSTDTQYF. The CDR3 DNA follows: TGTGCCAGCTGGCAGCGAAGCACAGATACGCAGTATTTT.

The CDR3 coding sequence is TGTGCCAGCAGTATGGGGGGAAATCAGCCCCAGCATTTT. Translating gives CASSMGGNQPQHF. The chain couples TRBV11-2 to TRBJ1-5; D might be TRBD1 (5 bases). CDR1 is SGHAT and CDR2 is FQNNGV in the germline V gene. This CDR3 is built from 13 residues. V gave up 6 bases and J gave up 4 bases, with 10 bases separating them.

This sequence joins TRBV28 and TRBJ2-7, with unresolved D. Germline lookup yields CDR1 MDHEN and CDR2 SYDVKM. The V gene lost 6 bases and the J gene lost 1 base, with 16 bases spanning the gap. This CDR3 region has 15 residues. In nucleotides, the CDR3 is TGTGCCAGCAGCCCGGAGAGCCCGACGTCCTACGAGCAGTACTTC. The encoded protein is CASSPESPTSYEQYF. The full variable domain, its missing parts supplied by reference TRBV28 and TRBJ2-7, is DVKVTQSSRYLVKRTGEKVFLECVQDMDHENMFWYRQDPGLGLRLIYFSYDVKMKEKGDIPEGYSVSREKKERFSLILESASTNQTSMYLCASSPESPTSYEQYFGPGTRLTVT.

This chain links TRBV5-1 with TRBJ2-2; 8 nucleotides match TRBD2. The germline gives CDR1 SGHRS, CDR2 YFSETQ. Germline trimming cut 2 bases from V and 7 bases from J; bases unmatched to any gene: 1. The CDR3 runs to 13 residues. The CDR3 sequence: CASSLREGGELFF. CDR3 coding DNA: TGCGCCAGCAGCTTACGGGAGGGCGGGGAGCTGTTTTTT.

This clone was detected once. The genes are TRBV6-5 and TRBJ1-2; TRBD1 matches at 9 bases. The trim removed 0 bases at V and 1 base at J, leaving 3 bases unmatched. The length of the CDR3 is 16 residues. Germline CDR1 is MNHEY and CDR2 is SVGAGI. CDR3 nucleotides: TGTGCCAGCAGTTACTCGGGACAGGGTATTAACTATGGCTACACCTTC. Its protein product is CASSYSGQGINYGYTF.

For the CDR3, the DNA is TGTGCCAGCAGCCAAGAACCGGGACTAGCGTATATTGGCGGGGAGCTGTTTTTT. Translating it yields CASSQEPGLAYIGGELFF. This chain links TRBV3-1 (or the pseudogene TRBV3-2) with TRBJ2-2, with 10 positions matching TRBD2. This CDR3 comprises 18 residues. Germline V gene lookup returns CDR1 LGHDT and CDR2 YNNKEL (reference sequence). Losses at the gene ends were 0 bases for V and 7 bases for J; bases not matched to a gene: 11.

This CDR3 reads CASSLVPETNTEAFF. The CDR3 nucleotides are TGCGCCAGCAGCTTGGTCCCGGAGACCAACACTGAAGCTTTCTTT. V usage is TRBV5-1 and J usage is TRBJ1-1, with unresolved D. The germline V and J ends were trimmed by 0 bases and 2 bases, with 11 bases remaining between them. The CDR3 loop spans 15 amino acids. Germline loops: CDR1 SGHRS, CDR2 YFSETQ.

The genes are TRBV5-1 and TRBJ1-3; D is perhaps TRBD1 (5 bases). Trimming removed 0 bases from V and 0 bases from J, with 10 bases in between. In germline, CDR1 is SGHRS, CDR2 YFSETQ. The length of the CDR3 is 16 residues. CDR3 DNA sequence: TGCGCCAGCAGCTTGGAGGGGTTTCTCTCTGGAAACACCATATATTTT. Residues: CASSLEGFLSGNTIYF.